This T cell receptor beta chain was retrieved from a study of cytomegalovirus exposure and HLA in healthy donors (TCRdb year 2017). Some background on the complete study: An earlier analysis of approximately 600 of the donors reported approximately 270 Gb of sequence data and some 100 million unique TCR beta sequences from about 179 million T cells. Among the roughly 400 genotyped donors, around 81% belonged to the genetic ancestry cluster associated with self-reported Caucasian donors. Using immunosequencing, the study profiled T cell repertoires from 500 to 800 subjects and related those repertoires to cytomegalovirus serostatus. The study combined high-throughput TCR immunosequencing, statistical association of individual TCRs with disease status, and machine learning to predict cytomegalovirus infection status. An early release that covered some 630 HLA-typed donors contained around 300 gigabases of sequencing data and around 85 million unique TCR sequences. Among some 410 genotyped donors of the cohort, an average of around 240,000 unique TCR beta nucleotide sequences was sequenced per donor, of which about 19% were non-productive. The study aimed to test whether cataloging public T cell receptors could reveal signatures of past pathogen exposure. Every repertoire in the discovery cohort had been generated on one and the same sequencing platform. The number of typed donors differed by locus: about 629-630 for A, B, C, DRB1 and DQB1; approximately 520 for DQA1; 606 for DPA1; and some 470 for DPB1. Rather than using new phenotypic data, the later analysis identified candidate immune exposures from TCR beta sequences and from how often those sequences occurred across donors. In addition to the first cohort of 666 subjects, a separate validation cohort of 130 or so different subjects was used. Alongside the repertoire data, information on donor age, sex, ethnicity and CMV serostatus was compiled. An earlier analysis of 587 of the donors used high-throughput TCR beta sequencing to judge whether each TCR beta V gene segment behaved as functional or pseudogenic. In a later genetic analysis, genome-wide SNP genotypes for about three fifths of the 666 donors were used, and that subset was treated as a discovery cohort. Because of strong linkage in the cohort, roughly five DR-DQ haplotypes were treated as single units for association and clustering. HLA typing included class I and class II loci at four-digit resolution. To study patterns of TCR occurrence, a later analysis re-analyzed previously published TCR beta repertoires from 666 donors and added high-resolution HLA genotyping. Summary of the overall study and its limitations: A later analysis found that most CMV-associated TCR beta chains appeared HLA-restricted, with HLA associations seemingly driven largely by CMV exposure. In a later analysis, several top co-occurrence clusters were reported to appear linked to parvovirus B19, influenza, CMV and Epstein-Barr virus. In a later analysis, around 17,000 TCR beta sequences were associated with specific HLA alleles at a false discovery rate of 0.05. According to a later genetic analysis, donors in an Asian-associated ancestry cluster had fewer N-insertions in productive TCRs than the approximately 650-donor mean. In the study, some 160 TCR beta chains were listed as associated with cytomegalovirus. CMV serostatus was the only immune exposure information available for the cohort. A group of highly shared sequence variants was considered likely to be a technical artifact of the sequencing pipeline. Correlated functional status among segregating V segments might reflect linkage disequilibrium, but an unknown experimental factor could not be ruled out. Compared with equally common non-associated chains, HLA-associated TCR beta chains in a later analysis were more clonally expanded and had lower generation probabilities. In vitro tests confirmed that a few of the cytomegalovirus-associated TCR beta chains recognize cytomegalovirus antigens. The earlier analysis of about 600 of the donors excluded roughly 16 rarely observed V segments, including chromosome 9 orphons, because counts were too low. A further reported finding was that TCR beta sequences accurately predicted the HLA-A and HLA-B alleles for most subjects in the first cohort. Cytomegalovirus status was reported to be diagnosed by the classifier with high specificity and sensitivity in both the original and validation cohorts. Most TCR sequences were seen in very few donors, while some public TCRs were found in many individuals. Roughly uniform sequencing depth across donors was assumed in presence/absence analyses, although this assumption may not hold. The authors suggested that the approach could potentially be generalized to other disease states and immunological phenotypes. According to a later analysis, TCR association rates differed among HLA loci, with DRB1 alleles showing the most associated TCRs and HLA-C alleles showing the fewest. Some IMGT-functional V segments, including TRBV6-2 and TRBV6-3, could not be told apart with the 87-base-pair reads, so those segments were excluded. In an earlier analysis of some 640 of the donors, most TCR beta V segments were observed in productive rearrangements about 87% or about 30% of the time, broadly matching IMGT annotations. A later genetic analysis associated a missense DCLRE1C variant with V-gene and J-gene trimming of TCR beta chains, and an independent cohort replicated the association. Strong co-occurrence of HLA alleles, especially DR and DQ, made assigning TCR associations to individual alleles difficult. The cohort was sequenced for TCR beta chains only, and without alpha or paired-chain data the features that could be detected were limited. HLA typing was unavailable for some donors at each locus, so association tests used only the typed subset.

As encoded in the germline V gene, CDR1 is SGHAT while CDR2 is FQNNGV. Its CDR3 holds 15 amino acids, cysteine through phenylalanine. The sequence is cut down to CDR3 DNA, 45 bases in frame from base 1. This clone was seen a handful of times. It has no known antigen specificity. There are no base qualities to consult, and no much larger clone falls within one base. Receptor libraries were prepared by the immunoSEQ multiplex PCR assay. A mixture of 60 forward primers for TCR Vbeta segments and 13 reverse primers for TCR Jbeta segments was used in the multiplex PCR. The CDR3 region of rearranged TCR beta genes was amplified from genomic DNA with a multiplex PCR assay. On the Illumina HiSeq System, the amplified TCR beta libraries were sequenced as 87-base-pair reads. The authors processed their data as follows. In a later analysis, roughly 80 million unique TCR beta chains were counted across the 666 repertoires, and roughly 11 million of these chains were shared by at least two donors. Raw reads were error-corrected and collapsed into unique sequences with a nearest-neighbor algorithm that merged closely related sequences to remove PCR and sequencing errors. V, D and J gene segments were assigned by aligning CDR3 sequences to IMGT reference sequences. For a sequence to be retained, at least a six-nucleotide match to both a V gene segment and a J gene segment was required. A rearrangement was called productive if the CDR3 had no stop codons and remained in frame with V and J, and every other rearrangement was called non-productive. Following IMGT convention, CDR3 was defined as the stretch from the second conserved V-encoded cysteine up to the conserved J-encoded phenylalanine. Sequences without an unambiguous match to a single V gene segment were excluded from the earlier analysis of approximately 600 of the donors. In an earlier analysis of some 590 of the donors, V segments were called functional above 56.7% productive rearrangements and were called segregating when the between-donor standard deviation exceeded 5%. A statistical classification framework was built for diagnosing cytomegalovirus status from the catalog of TCR beta chain sequences. In a later analysis, TCR nucleotide sequences were compared against IMGT/GENE-DB human TR gene sequences so that V and J genes could be assigned. A later analysis assigned CDR3 sequences and most-parsimonious VDJ recombination scenarios with the TCRdist pipeline. A later analysis defined each TCR beta chain by its CDR3 amino acid sequence plus V-gene family, and excluded reads lacking a unique V-gene family. In a later analysis, 500 to 650 highly shared, low-generation-probability nucleotide sequences were removed to address suspected cross-contamination and a sequencing artifact. A later analysis calculated a clonal expansion index for each public chain from normalized within-repertoire ranks of inferred template counts. In a later analysis, generation probabilities were computed using a VDJ recombination model fitted to out-of-frame rearrangements, and the results were checked against IGoR. In a later analysis, TCR-TCR, TCR-HLA and TCR-CMV co-occurrence was scored with hypergeometric tests, and a repertoire-size bias correction was applied to TCR pairs. To estimate false discovery rates, a later analysis permuted the HLA or CMV assignments 20 times. In a later analysis, co-occurring TCRs were grouped using DBSCAN, with TCRdist sequence similarity added in when clustering inside HLA-allele-positive subsets. Repertoires with fewer than 30,000 or more than 120,000 public chains, plus five repertoires with anomalous nucleotide sharing, were excluded from co-occurrence clustering. TCRdb provides this immuneACCESS table in a form limited to in-frame rearrangements. Some clones are lacking; in checked studies, under half of them reflect an unresolved V gene, and why the rest are absent is not known. For V, J and clone size, that table is used; D and trimming come from the DNA. In all, the sample holds about 210,000 clones, and approximately 86% of those were seen once. In total, the top ten clones hold less than 0.35% of the sample.

In total, approximately 690 healthy bone marrow donors made up the cohort. All cohort members were sampled while nominally healthy, although unrecorded immune exposures were likely present. The donor tested CMV seronegative and was one of the 352 seronegative cohort members. Every donor gave a peripheral blood sample, and the peripheral blood mononuclear cells from that sample were used for TCR beta sequencing. The Qiagen DNeasy Blood Extraction Kit was used to extract genomic DNA from the blood cell samples. The V and J genes are TRBV11-2 and TRBJ2-5; possibly the D gene is TRBD1, per 6 matching bases. TRBJ2-7 explains the end of the DNA better; the J call may be wrong. The clonotype comes from a woman in her twenties or thirties in good health and CMV-seronegative. Sequenced: PBMCs. The DNA sequence follows: TGTGCCAGCAGCACACAACCCAGGGGTATGTACGAGCAGTACTTC. It encodes CASSTQPRGMYEQYF.